This T cell receptor beta chain appears in the sequencing data of a study of blood T cell repertoires in COVID-19. Per germline, CDR1 MNHEY and CDR2 SVGAGI. J lost 6 bases, V lost 5 bases, and 9 bases had no gene match. The length of the CDR3 is 14 residues. Study processing details: Reference gene primer amplification yielded estimated nucleated cell counts. The data were produced by immunoSEQ multiplex PCR, yet TCRdb's version contains in-frame clones alone and is incomplete. That table furnishes V, J and clone size, whereas the DNA furnished D and trimming. The sample carries approximately 480,000 clones, approximately 90% recorded once.

The rearrangement joins TRBV6-5 to TRBJ1-2; 7 bases align to TRBD1. This sequence originates from a woman aged 18-30 years who had recovered from COVID-19. Sequencing was done on a sample of PBMCs or T cells enriched from blood (not recorded which). The CDR3 bases are TGTGCCAGCAGTCCACGTGACAGGGTAGATGGCTACACCTTC. Amino acid sequence: CASSPRDRVDGYTF.